This TCR beta chain was documented in a study of technical replicates of blood from a handful of donors. Assay used: immunoSEQ multiplex PCR; TCRdb lists only in-frame clones, some missing. The sample consists of almost 70,000 clones, around nine tenths of them appearing once. This TCR was recovered from a human donor in good health. Some clones in this sample may be carry-over from other donors' samples. What was sequenced was PBMCs.

The CDR3 DNA sequence: TGTGCCAGCGGAGCCCCCGGAGCCTATCAGCCCCAGCATTTT. Translation gives CASGAPGAYQPQHF. V is TRBV6-6 and J is TRBJ1-5, with D unresolved. Germline CDR1 reads MNHNY; CDR2 reads SVGAGI (reference sequence). This CDR3 has 14 residues. V lost 8 bases, J lost 5 bases, and 16 bases lay in between.